The 30 T cell receptor beta chains in this list originate from one sample, sequenced in a study of T cell changes during pregnancy in multiple sclerosis. Profiling relied on immunoSEQ multiplex PCR, and the TCRdb table lists in-frame clones only, not all of them. Counted here are tens of thousands of clones, roughly 90% occurring once; the ten biggest clones make up less than 4%. The specimen comprised peripheral blood, sampled in the first trimester of pregnancy. The receptors were sampled from a female donor in good health, enrolled as a control in a pregnancy study.

The genes are TRBV7-6 and TRBJ2-3; a possible D gene is TRBD1 (6 bases). The CDR3 length is 15 residues. The germline gives CDR1 SGHVS, CDR2 FNYEAQ. The ends were cut back, 5 bases at V and 3 bases at J, with 15 bases in the middle. The CDR3: CASSPLGGETDTQYF. The CDR3, as DNA: TGTGCCAGCAGCCCCTTAGGGGGAGAAACAGATACGCAGTATTTT.

The chain links TRBV10-3 to TRBJ1-4; perhaps TRBD1 as D (6 bases). Between the trimmed V and J ends, which lost 0 bases and 8 bases, there was a span of 13 bases. The CDR3 totals 15 residues. Germline values: CDR1 ENHRY, CDR2 SYGVKD. CDR3 DNA sequence: TGTGCCATCAGTGAGTCAGGGACACGGGGAGAAAAACTGTTTTTT. Translating it yields CAISESGTRGEKLFF.

The chain's CDR3 is CASSLATEIEAFF. CDR3 DNA: TGTGCCAGCAGCTTGGCCACGGAGATTGAAGCTTTCTTT. J is TRBJ1-1 and V is TRBV5-5, with D uncertain. Germline CDR1 is SGHKS and CDR2 is YYEKEE (reference sequence). The V gene lost 0 bases and the J gene lost 7 bases, with 10 bases spanning the gap. There are 13 residues in the CDR3.

This chain uses TRBV6-5 with TRBJ2-2; 9 nucleotides match TRBD1. This CDR3 comprises 16 residues. Trimming at V came to 3 bases and at J to 2 bases, leaving 4 bases not matched to a gene. The germline CDR1 and CDR2 sequences are MNHEY and SVGAGI. The CDR3 region has the DNA TGTGCCAGCAGTTATCGGGGACAGGGTAACACCGGGGAGCTGTTTTTT. This encodes CASSYRGQGNTGELFF.

The CDR3 loop reads CASSLSSRARSSYEQYF. The CDR3 DNA follows: TGTGCCAGCAGTTTATCATCCAGGGCCAGGAGCTCCTACGAGCAGTACTTC. V usage is TRBV28 and J usage is TRBJ2-7; TRBD1 is a possible D gene (5 bases). Trimming took 1 base from V and 0 from J, leaving 16 bases between them. Per the germline V gene, CDR1 is MDHEN and CDR2 is SYDVKM. CDR3 size: 17 residues. The variable domain in full, completed from reference TRBV28 and TRBJ2-7, reads DVKVTQSSRYLVKRTGEKVFLECVQDMDHENMFWYRQDPGLGLRLIYFSYDVKMKEKGDIPEGYSVSREKKERFSLILESASTNQTSMYLCASSLSSRARSSYEQYFGPGTRLTVT.

The rearrangement links TRBV27 to TRBJ2-1, with TRBD1 as a possible D gene (6 bases). Germline CDR1 MNHEY, CDR2 SMNVEV (reference sequence). Trimming took 1 base from V and 5 from J, leaving 12 bases between them. The CDR3 sequence is 15 residues long. The CDR3 sequence is CASSLWGRADNEQFF. The CDR3 nucleotides are TGTGCCAGCAGTTTATGGGGGCGGGCGGACAATGAGCAGTTCTTC.

This clone was counted once. V gene TRBV6-1 combines with J gene TRBJ1-3; D unclear. CDR1 and CDR2 (germline): MNHNS, SASEGT. The CDR3 length is 15 residues. Deletions cut 4 bases from V and 0 bases from J, with 10 bases between. CDR3 coding DNA: TGTGCCAGCAGTGTGTCAGGCCTCTCTGGAAACACCATATATTTT. Amino acid sequence: CASSVSGLSGNTIYF.

This chain uses TRBV11-3 with TRBJ2-7, with TRBD2 identical over 10 bases. The CDR3 is 16 amino acids. Germline V CDR1 and CDR2: SGHNT, YENEEA. V lost 4 bases and J lost 6; bases outside the gene matches: 12. The CDR3 coding sequence is TGTGCCAGCAGCTCCCGAGGGGCTAGCGGGAGCCCCGAGCAGTACTTC. Protein: CASSSRGASGSPEQYF.

V is TRBV5-6 and J is TRBJ2-7; D might be TRBD2 (5 bases). The CDR3 covers 16 residues. V was trimmed by 4 bases and J by 3 bases, leaving 20 bases between them. Germline CDR1 reads SGHDT; CDR2 reads YYEEEE. For the CDR3, the DNA is TGTGCCAGCAGCGCCTGGCTAGGGAGTACGGTCTACGAGCAGTACTTC. Translated, it gives CASSAWLGSTVYEQYF.

This clone has just a few counts. This chain connects TRBV30 to TRBJ1-5, with TRBD1 as a possible D gene (6 bases). V lost 0 bases, J lost 3 bases, and 9 bases lay in between. The CDR3 is 14 residues long. Germline V gene data show CDR1 as GTSNPN and CDR2 as SVGIG (reference sequence). The CDR3 DNA follows: TGTGCCTGGAGTGTAACAGGGACCAATCAGCCCCAGCATTTT. Translated: CAWSVTGTNQPQHF.

This clone was seen once. The chain recombines TRBV5-6 with TRBJ1-2; no definite D call. Trimming left V 1 base short and J 5 bases short, with 6 bases between. The germline V gene has CDR1 SGHDT and CDR2 YYEEEE. The CDR3 is 12 residues long. Here the CDR3 reads CASSLSSYGYTF. CDR3 bases: TGTGCCAGCAGCTTGTCCAGTTATGGCTACACCTTC.

The chain employs TRBV5-4 and TRBJ2-7, with D perhaps matching TRBD2 (5 bases). Germline V gene sequence: CDR1 SGHNT, CDR2 YYREEE (reference sequence). V gave up 0 bases and J gave up 4 bases, with 8 bases separating them. CDR3 length: 13 amino acids. CDR3: CASSLGPGYEQYF. The CDR3 region has the DNA TGTGCCAGCAGCTTGGGGCCGGGGTACGAGCAGTACTTC.

The CDR3 DNA follows: TGTGCCAGTAGTTCCCGGGACAGTACTTACGAGCAGTACTTC. It is translated as CASSSRDSTYEQYF. The rearrangement joins TRBV19 to TRBJ2-7, with TRBD1 matching 7 bases. Per germline, CDR1 LNHDA and CDR2 SQIVND (reference sequence). The CDR3 is 14 amino acids. J gave up 4 bases and V 5 bases, and 8 bases lay outside the gene matches.

The chain couples TRBV6-1 to TRBJ2-7; 9 positions match TRBD1. CDR3 length equals 15 residues. The V gene's germline CDR1 is MNHNS and CDR2 SASEGT. Trimming at V came to 1 base and at J to 3 bases, leaving 4 bases not matched to a gene. CDR3 in DNA: TGTGCCAGCAGTGAAGTCGTGACAGGGGGCTACGAGCAGTACTTC. Translated: CASSEVVTGGYEQYF.

The rearrangement links TRBV12-5 to TRBJ1-2; TRBD1 agrees at 7 bases. Germline V gene lookup returns CDR1 LGHNT and CDR2 FRNRAP. This CDR3 has 14 amino acids. V lost 1 base, J lost 3 bases, and 2 bases stayed unmatched. CDR3 sequence: CASGLDRGHYGYTF. Here the CDR3 DNA reads TGTGCTAGTGGTTTGGACAGGGGCCACTATGGCTACACCTTC. Combining the CDR3 with reference TRBV12-5 and TRBJ1-2 gives the whole variable domain DARVTQTPRHKVTEMGQEVTMRCQPILGHNTVFWYRQTMMQGLELLAYFRNRAPLDDSGMPKDRFSAEMPDATLATLKIQPSEPRDSAVYFCASGLDRGHYGYTFGSGTRLTVV.

The V call is TRBV6-1, the J call TRBJ2-7; D gene ambiguous. Germline V gives CDR1 MNHNS, CDR2 SASEGT. This CDR3 is 14 amino acids long. Trimming pared 6 bases from V and 1 base from J, leaving 13 bases between. Here the CDR3 reads CASSPYVGSYEQYF. DNA for the CDR3: TGTGCCAGCAGCCCTTATGTCGGGTCCTACGAGCAGTACTTC.

The J gene is TRBJ1-4, the V gene TRBV10-3; D is uncertain. Germline values: CDR1 ENHRY, CDR2 SYGVKD. This CDR3 contains 14 residues. The ends were cut back, 8 bases at V and 8 bases at J, with 18 bases in the middle. The CDR3 bases are TGTGCCATCTCCGAGACCGGGAAGGGCGAAAAACTGTTTTTT. Translation gives CAISETGKGEKLFF.

This chain links TRBV5-1 with TRBJ1-1; D possibly corresponds to TRBD1 (5 bases). The V end was cut by 2 bases, the J end by 4 bases, with 15 bases between. The CDR3 loop spans 15 amino acids. Germline lookup yields CDR1 SGHRS and CDR2 YFSETQ. CDR3 in amino acids: CASSLTPGRTTEAFF. CDR3 nucleotide sequence: TGCGCCAGCAGCTTAACCCCAGGGCGGACCACTGAAGCTTTCTTT.

The genes are TRBV19 and TRBJ2-3; unclear D gene. CDR3 length equals 12 residues. Trimming removed 6 bases at V and 2 bases at J, with 6 bases between. Germline V gene data show CDR1 as LNHDA and CDR2 as SQIVND (reference sequence). The CDR3 sequence: CASSPSTDTQYF. For the CDR3, the DNA is TGTGCCAGTAGCCCCTCCACAGATACGCAGTATTTT.

The gene calls are TRBV11-3 and TRBJ2-1; 10 bases line up with TRBD2. V shed 5 bases, J shed 10 bases, and the junction held 17 bases outside the gene matches. The CDR3 is 17 residues long. CDR1 is SGHNT, CDR2 YENEEA, per germline. CDR3 in DNA: TGTGCCAGCAGCCCAGGGGGGCGAGCGGGAGGGCCCCGCGAGCAGTTCTTC. This sequence encodes CASSPGGRAGGPREQFF.

The chain combines TRBV14 with TRBJ1-6, with D maybe TRBD1 (5 bases). CDR3 length equals 14 residues. CDR1 SGHDN and CDR2 FVKESK come from the germline V gene. V lost 3 bases, J lost 8 bases, and 11 bases lay in between. This chain's CDR3 is CASSQFDSYSPLHF. The DNA for the CDR3 is TGTGCCAGCAGCCAGTTTGACAGTTATTCACCCCTCCACTTT.

The CDR3 here is CASSQSGGSNTGELFF. The CDR3 DNA is TGTGCCAGCAGCCAGTCAGGGGGATCGAACACCGGGGAGCTGTTTTTT. The chain combines TRBV7-3 with TRBJ2-2, with TRBD1 matching 7 bases. Losses at the gene ends were 5 bases for V and 0 bases for J; bases not matched to a gene: 6. The length of the CDR3 is 16 residues. Germline V gene data show CDR1 as SGHTA and CDR2 as FQGTGA. The full variable domain, with the rest looked up from reference TRBV7-3 and TRBJ2-2, is GAGVSQTPSNKVTEKGKYVELRCDPISGHTALYWYRQSLGQGPEFLIYFQGTGAADDSGLPNDRFFAVRPEGSVSTLKIQRTERGDSAVYLCASSQSGGSNTGELFFGEGSRLTVL.

The chain links TRBV5-4 to TRBJ2-2; TRBD2 agrees at 8 bases. This CDR3 spans 16 amino acids. The V segment lost 4 bases and the J segment 6 bases; nucleotides outside the gene matches: 11. Looked up from germline, CDR1 is SGHNT and CDR2 is YYREEE (reference sequence). The chain's CDR3 is CASSQLAGRMAGELFF. As DNA, the CDR3 is TGTGCCAGCAGCCAATTAGCGGGAAGAATGGCCGGGGAGCTGTTTTTT.

The rearrangement uses TRBV7-8 and TRBJ1-2, with D unresolved. Per germline, CDR1 SGHVS and CDR2 FQNEAQ. Between the trimmed V and J ends, which lost 5 bases and 5 bases, there was a span of 18 bases. This CDR3 has 15 residues. The CDR3 here is CASSPEATTLYGYTF. The CDR3 DNA follows: TGTGCCAGCAGCCCCGAGGCCACCACTCTATATGGCTACACCTTC.

The chain has TRBV6-4 and TRBJ2-2; no clear D. CDR1 MRHNA and CDR2 SNTAGT come from the germline V gene. Trimming cost V 0 bases and J 2 bases, with 13 bases left between them. The CDR3 is made up of 17 amino acids. This chain's CDR3 is CASSDSFTTTNTGELFF. The CDR3 bases are TGTGCCAGCAGTGACTCGTTCACGACGACTAACACCGGGGAGCTGTTTTTT.

This clone was observed a single time. This chain connects TRBV6-6 to TRBJ2-3, with D possibly being TRBD2 (5 bases). Germline CDR1 MNHNY, CDR2 SVGAGI (reference sequence). Trimming removed 0 bases from V and 0 bases from J, with 7 bases in between. The CDR3 is 15 residues long. CDR3 bases: TGTGCCAGCAGTTACTCACGGGGAAGCACAGATACGCAGTATTTT. Its translation: CASSYSRGSTDTQYF.

The V call is TRBV27, the J call TRBJ2-7; 14 positions agree with TRBD2. This CDR3 has 15 residues. The junction had 3 bases not matched to a gene; V was cut back by 6 bases and J by 2 bases. CDR1 is MNHEY and CDR2 is SMNVEV in the germline V gene (reference sequence). CDR3 DNA sequence: TGTGCCAGCAGAAGGACTAGCGGGAGGACCTACGAGCAGTACTTC. As protein: CASRRTSGRTYEQYF.

The V and J genes are TRBV18 and TRBJ1-1, with D unclear. CDR1 KGHSH and CDR2 LQKENI come from the germline V gene. The CDR3 contains 13 residues. Trimming stripped 3 bases from V and 2 bases from J, with 7 bases between. The CDR3 is CASSPKQNTEAFF. CDR3 nucleotides: TGTGCCAGCTCACCCAAGCAAAACACTGAAGCTTTCTTT. Variable domain in full (rest from reference TRBV18 and TRBJ1-1): NAGVMQNPRHLVRRRGQEARLRCSPMKGHSHVYWYRQLPEEGLKFMVYLQKENIIDESGMPKERFSAEFPKEGPSILRIQQVVRGDSAAYFCASSPKQNTEAFFGQGTRLTVV.

This chain uses TRBV10-3 with TRBJ2-3; perhaps TRBD1 as D (7 bases). The V end lost 11 bases, the J end lost 1 base, and 16 bases lay between the germline ends. Germline V gives CDR1 ENHRY, CDR2 SYGVKD. The CDR3 loop spans 14 amino acids. Here the CDR3 DNA reads TGTGCCCTGGGCGGGGACAGCCGCACAGATACGCAGTATTTT. Translation gives CALGGDSRTDTQYF.

The gene calls are TRBV12-5 and TRBJ1-4; D uncertain. The CDR3 consists of 14 residues. V shed 3 bases and J shed 4 bases, with 9 bases lying between them. Germline CDR1 is LGHNT and CDR2 is FRNRAP. The CDR3 here is CASGLSDFNEKLFF. The CDR3 DNA follows: TGTGCTAGTGGTTTAAGCGACTTTAATGAAAAACTGTTTTTT.